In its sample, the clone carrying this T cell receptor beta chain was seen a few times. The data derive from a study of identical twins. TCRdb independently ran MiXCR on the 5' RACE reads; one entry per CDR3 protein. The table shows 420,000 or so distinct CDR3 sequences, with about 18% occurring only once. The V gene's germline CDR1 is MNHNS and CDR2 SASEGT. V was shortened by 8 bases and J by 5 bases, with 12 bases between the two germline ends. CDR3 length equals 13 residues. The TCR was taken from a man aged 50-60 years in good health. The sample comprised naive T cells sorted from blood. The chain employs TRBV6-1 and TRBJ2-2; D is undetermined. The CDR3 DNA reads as TGTGCCAGCTTGACCCGAAGGACCGGGGAGCTGTTTTTT. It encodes CASLTRRTGELFF.